This entry features one TCR beta chain sequence. The data are from a study of shared clonotypes between healthy human individuals. At a deep level, the assay was run. The assay was immunoSEQ multiplex PCR, and TCRdb's table has in-frame clones only and misses some. The sample lists roughly 2,300,000 clones, 85% to 95% occurring once. From germline, CDR1 is SGHRS and CDR2 YFSETQ. J was trimmed by 5 bases and V by 4 bases; bases with no gene match: 9. The CDR3 sequence is 15 residues long. V gene TRBV5-1 combines with J gene TRBJ1-1; 9 bases line up with TRBD1. The clonotype comes from a man aged 18 to 29 in good health. Some clones in this sample may be carry-over from other donors' samples. The sample comprised naive CD4+ T cells from PBMCs. The subset is: CD45RA+ positively selected. CDR3 DNA: TGCGCCAGCAGCCGCGGGACAGGGAGAGAAACTGAAGCTTTCTTT. It is translated as CASSRGTGRETEAFF.